This T cell receptor beta chain was captured in a study of OX40 agonist ivuxolimab in advanced cancers. Trimming stripped 0 bases from V and 2 bases from J, with 11 bases between. This CDR3 is 17 amino acids long. Per the germline V gene, CDR1 is SGHAT and CDR2 is FQNNGV. Repertoires were generated with immunoSEQ multiplex PCR, while TCRdb's copy carries only in-frame clones and drops some. The sample lists about 79,000 clones, 92% occurring once. This receptor was taken from an adult with an advanced solid tumor such as melanoma, head and neck, liver or kidney cancer. The sequences come from CD4+ or CD8+ T cells sorted from blood, collected in a trial of the OX40 agonist ivuxolimab. The chain is built from TRBV11-2 and TRBJ1-6; the D is unclear. The CDR3 DNA sequence: TGTGCCAGCAGCTTAGAGGGCCTCTTGGCCTATAATTCACCCCTCCACTTT. Translating gives CASSLEGLLAYNSPLHF.